This T cell receptor (beta chain) originates from a study of blood T cell repertoires in COVID-19. Background on the study: Specimens from acute and convalescent COVID-19 originated in the United States, Italy and Spain. PBMCs, B-cell-depleted T cells, or T cells provided the cDNA or gDNA that made up the material.

V lost 2 bases and J lost 7; bases outside the gene matches: 11. The CDR3 spans 16 residues. CDR1 is MDHEN and CDR2 is SYDVKM in the germline V gene. In the original processing: Cell counts per sample came from amplifying reference gene primers. The protocol was immunoSEQ multiplex PCR, while the TCRdb copy is restricted to in-frame clones and leaves out a portion. The V and J calls and the clone size are those of that table, but D and trimming were determined from the DNA. The table lists 140,000 to 150,000 clones, approximately 86% of them singletons. This chain uses TRBV28 with TRBJ1-5; 7 nucleotides agree with TRBD1. The sample consisted of peripheral blood. This TCR came from a man aged 65 to 85 with acute or convalescent COVID-19. This CDR3 is CASSLTRRAGGQPQHF. As DNA, the CDR3 is TGTGCCAGCAGTTTAACTCGCAGGGCAGGGGGACAGCCCCAGCATTTT. The complete variable domain, with remaining parts taken from reference TRBV28 and TRBJ1-5, reads DVKVTQSSRYLVKRTGEKVFLECVQDMDHENMFWYRQDPGLGLRLIYFSYDVKMKEKGDIPEGYSVSREKKERFSLILESASTNQTSMYLCASSLTRRAGGQPQHFGDGTRLSIL.